Listed here is a single TCR beta chain. Germline V gene lookup returns CDR1 KGHSH and CDR2 LQKENI. V lost 0 bases, J lost 4 bases, and 11 bases stayed unmatched. The CDR3 extends over 17 amino acids. The table came from immunoSEQ multiplex PCR; TCRdb's copy has only in-frame clones and leaves some out. The sample holds some 190,000 clones, around 90% seen once. The data derive from a study of T cell responses to AZD1222 COVID-19 vaccine. This material consisted of peripheral blood, taken 28 days after the second AZD1222 dose. The genes are TRBV18 and TRBJ2-5, with 7 bases identical to TRBD1. The sequence was obtained from an adult who received the AZD1222 COVID-19 vaccine. The CDR3: CASSPPNTGEFGETQYF. DNA for the CDR3: TGTGCCAGCTCACCACCTAATACAGGGGAATTTGGAGAGACCCAGTACTTC.